The 5 T cell receptor beta chains given below trace back to one sample, sequenced in a study of low-dose radiotherapy and immunotherapy resistance in tumors. Alpha and beta chains were covered, as first-strand cDNA relied on TRAV- and TRBV-specific primers. It was with a constant-region primer and a V-primer adapter that TCRs were amplified over approximately 18 PCR cycles. Via MiXCR, TCRdb re-called the reads, giving one row per CDR3 protein. The data contain 100,000 or so distinct CDR3 sequences, about a fifth of them seen just once; the ten biggest clones take up about 4%. Time point in this sample: after trial treatment. The treatment here: LDRT plus nivolumab, ipilimumab, low-dose cyclophosphamide and aspirin (RACIN trial). This specimen was PBMCs, taken after low-dose radiotherapy plus immunotherapy. Receptors were obtained from a male donor with prostate cancer.

At least ten counts were recorded for this clonotype. The J gene is TRBJ2-2, the V gene TRBV6-2 or TRBV6-3, with D uncertain. Germline loops: CDR1 MNHEY, CDR2 SVGEGT. There are 14 residues in the CDR3. Trimming took 6 bases from V and 5 from J, leaving 13 bases between them. The CDR3 region is CASSALLPTGELFF. For the CDR3, the DNA is TGTGCCAGCAGCGCCCTCTTGCCGACCGGGGAGCTGTTTTTT.

This clonotype was counted at least ten times. The V gene is TRBV20-1, the J gene TRBJ2-5, with TRBD2 matching over 11 bases. This CDR3 is 17 amino acids long. Germline assignment: CDR1 DFQATT and CDR2 SNEGSKA (reference sequence). V dropped 1 base and J dropped 3; count of bases not matched to a gene: 10. The CDR3 nucleotides read TGCAGTGCTAGAGTTCGACCTAGCGGGGGGCCGGAAGAGACCCAGTACTTC. It yields the protein CSARVRPSGGPEETQYF.

At least ten counts were recorded for this clonotype. The chain is built from TRBV7-9 and TRBJ1-5, with TRBD1 as a possible D gene (5 bases). With 6 bases removed from V and 2 bases from J, the gap between germline ends came to 11 bases. This CDR3 is built from 14 residues. Germline-derived CDR1 and CDR2 are SEHNR and FQNEAQ (reference sequence). The CDR3 protein is CASRSGYGNQPQHF. The CDR3 nucleotides are TGTGCCAGCAGATCAGGGTATGGCAATCAGCCCCAGCATTTT.

This clonotype was observed many times. J is TRBJ1-4 and V is TRBV3-1, with TRBD1 matching 8 bases. CDR3 length: 14 amino acids. J gave up 4 bases and V 4 bases, and 2 bases lay outside the gene matches. The germline V gene has CDR1 LGHDT and CDR2 YNNKEL (reference sequence). Here the CDR3 reads CASSRGQDNEKLFF. The CDR3 nucleotides read TGTGCCAGCAGCCGGGGACAGGATAATGAAAAACTGTTTTTT.

The CDR3 nucleotides are TGTGCCAGCAGTTACGAGATAACAGGGGGCTCCTACGAGCAGTACTTC. Protein product: CASSYEITGGSYEQYF. V and J are TRBV6-8 and TRBJ2-7; TRBD1 aligns across 8 bases. The CDR3 consists of 16 residues. V lost 2 bases, J lost 0 bases, and 6 bases stayed unmatched. Germline V gives CDR1 MNHGY, CDR2 SAAAGT.